This T cell receptor (beta chain) comes out of a study of response to subunit inactivated influenza vaccine. Study results and limitations: Each seasonal flu vaccination may recruit only limited new T cells, authors suggested.

V lost 4 bases and J 4 bases, leaving 8 bases between the germline ends. The CDR3 runs 13 residues. Germline V gene data show CDR1 as SGHTA and CDR2 as FQGTGA. TCRdb analysed the RT-PCR reads with MiXCR anew, one entry per CDR3 protein. The sample holds about 780,000 distinct CDR3 sequences; approximately 18% are singletons and the top ten take approximately 10%. For this clonotype: Its antigen remains unknown.

The clonotype was recovered from a man between 50 and 59 years old who received an inactivated influenza vaccine. The rearrangement joins TRBV7-3 to TRBJ1-3; D gene unclear. Source: PBMCs from blood, taken less than 6 days after vaccination. CDR3 sequence: CASSSAPGNTIYF. The CDR3 region has the DNA TGTGCCAGCAGCTCAGCCCCGGGAAACACCATATATTTT.